These 23 T cell receptor beta chains were all obtained from the same sample, sequenced in a study of blood T cell repertoires in COVID-19. Clones were sequenced by immunoSEQ multiplex PCR, and TCRdb holds only the in-frame ones, with some missing. This sample yields a few hundred thousand clones, of which more than 80% are seen a single time; about 1.2% belongs to the top ten. Sequenced input: peripheral blood. These TCRs come from a man in his forties or fifties with acute or convalescent COVID-19.

This clone was observed a single time. This chain links TRBV11-2 with TRBJ2-5, with 7 nucleotides matching TRBD2. The CDR3 length is 16 residues. V lost 1 base, J lost 3 bases, and 8 bases stayed unmatched. Germline CDR1 and CDR2: SGHAT and FQNNGV. The CDR3 DNA follows: TGTGCCAGCAGCTTAGGTGTAGCGGGCAGGGAAGAGACCCAGTACTTC. Its translation: CASSLGVAGREETQYF.

This clone was seen just once. The chain carries TRBV5-8 and TRBJ1-5; D unclear. The CDR3 is 14 amino acids. Trimming removed 1 base at V and 2 bases at J, with 7 bases between. CDR1 and CDR2 (germline): SGHTS, YDEGEE. The CDR3 sequence is CASSLYGGNQPQHF. In DNA form, the CDR3 reads TGTGCCAGCAGCTTGTATGGAGGCAATCAGCCCCAGCATTTT. The complete variable domain, with remaining parts taken from reference TRBV5-8 and TRBJ1-5, reads EAGVTQSPTHLIKTRGQQATLRCSPISGHTSVYWYQQALGLGLQFLLWYDEGEERNRGNFPPRFSGRQFPNYSSELNVNALELEDSALYLCASSLYGGNQPQHFGDGTRLSIL.

Many counts were recorded for this clone. The chain couples TRBV2 to TRBJ1-2; D gene unclear. V lost 3 bases and J lost 0, with 8 bases in between. Per the germline V gene, CDR1 is SNHLY and CDR2 is FYNNEI. The CDR3 has 14 amino acids. The DNA for the CDR3 is TGTGCCAGCAGTGACCCAACAGCTAACTATGGCTACACCTTC. Protein product: CASSDPTANYGYTF. Full variable domain (outside the CDR3, taken from reference TRBV2 and TRBJ1-2): EPEVTQTPSHQVTQMGQEVILRCVPISNHLYFYWYRQILGQKVEFLVSFYNNEISEKSEIFDDQFSVERPDGSNFTLKIRSTKLEDSAMYFCASSDPTANYGYTFGSGTRLTVV.

Details on this clone: Additional DNA sequences in this sample encode the identical CDR3. The CDR3 DNA is TGTGCCAGCAGCCGACAGGGTTCGTACGAGCAGTACTTC. Translating gives CASSRQGSYEQYF. The chain employs TRBV6-5 and TRBJ2-7; 7 nucleotides agree with TRBD1. The CDR3 loop spans 13 amino acids. V lost 6 bases to trimming and J lost 4 bases; unmatched junction nucleotides: 6. From germline, CDR1 is MNHEY and CDR2 SVGAGI.

The chain recombines TRBV7-2 with TRBJ1-5, with no clear D. Trimming cost V 2 bases and J 5 bases, with 10 bases left between them. This CDR3 is built from 14 residues. The germline V gene has CDR1 SGHTA and CDR2 FQGNSA. CDR3 DNA: TGTGCCAGCAGCTTACAACCGGGAGATCAGCCCCAGCATTTT. Residues: CASSLQPGDQPQHF.

In regard to this clone: The same CDR3 is also encoded by other DNA sequences in this sample. In DNA, the CDR3 is TGTGCCAGCAGTGAGGGTTATGACAGGCGCTATAATTCACCCCTCCACTTT. Encoded protein: CASSEGYDRRYNSPLHF. The chain employs TRBV25-1 and TRBJ1-6; D might be TRBD1 (6 bases). V lost 3 bases and J lost 3, with 15 bases in between. CDR3 length equals 17 residues. Germline lookup yields CDR1 MGHDK and CDR2 SYGVNS.

The rearrangement links TRBV28 to TRBJ1-4; no firm D call. Trimming took off 2 bases at V and 5 bases at J, with 6 bases between the two ends. The CDR3 spans 13 residues. From germline, CDR1 is MDHEN and CDR2 SYDVKM. DNA for the CDR3: TGTGCCAGCAGTTTAAACAGAAATGAAAAACTGTTTTTT. Protein sequence: CASSLNRNEKLFF.

This clone has just one count. The chain carries TRBV15 and TRBJ1-3; the D is unclear. Trimming removed 0 bases from V and 2 bases from J, with 14 bases in between. The germline gives CDR1 LNHNV, CDR2 YYDKDF (reference sequence). This CDR3 region has 17 residues. This chain's CDR3 is CATSREYIPGPGNTIYF. CDR3 sequence (DNA): TGTGCCACCAGCAGAGAGTACATCCCTGGGCCTGGAAACACCATATATTTT.

The CDR3 protein is CASSGGGANLNTGELFF. In nucleotides, the CDR3 is TGTGCCAGCAGCGGCGGGGGGGCTAATTTGAACACCGGGGAGCTGTTTTTT. The gene calls are TRBV2 and TRBJ2-2, with 9 bases that match TRBD2. From germline, CDR1 is SNHLY and CDR2 FYNNEI. Losses at the gene ends were 6 bases for V and 1 base for J; bases not matched to a gene: 9. This CDR3 region has 17 residues.

This chain uses TRBV15 with TRBJ1-5; possible D gene TRBD1, 6 bases. Trimming stripped 4 bases from V and 3 bases from J, with 10 bases between. CDR3 size: 14 residues. CDR1 is LNHNV, CDR2 YYDKDF, per germline (reference sequence). Here the CDR3 reads CATSTDRNNQPQHF. For the CDR3, the DNA is TGTGCCACCAGCACCGACAGGAACAATCAGCCCCAGCATTTT.

The V and J genes are TRBV7-2 and TRBJ2-5, with D maybe TRBD1 (6 bases). The CDR3 covers 15 residues. V was cut by 1 base and J by 5 bases, with 14 bases left in between. CDR1 SGHTA and CDR2 FQGNSA come from the germline V gene. The CDR3 bases are TGTGCCAGCAGCTTAGGGGGCGGCAGGGGCGAGACCCAGTACTTC. As protein: CASSLGGGRGETQYF.

A few counts support this clone. V and J are TRBV27 and TRBJ2-5, with TRBD2 matching over 8 bases. Germline V gene lookup returns CDR1 MNHEY and CDR2 SMNVEV (reference sequence). V lost 0 bases to trimming and J lost 4 bases; unmatched junction nucleotides: 7. The CDR3 has 16 residues. CDR3: CASSLSISGARETQYF. The CDR3 DNA reads TGTGCCAGCAGTTTATCGATTAGCGGGGCTCGAGAGACCCAGTACTTC.

This chain uses TRBV3-1 (or the pseudogene TRBV3-2) with TRBJ1-1; 7 bases agree with TRBD1. The CDR3 extends over 17 amino acids. CDR1 is LGHDT, CDR2 YNNKEL, per germline (reference sequence). With 1 base clipped from V and 1 base from J, the junction kept 9 bases outside the gene matches. CDR3 coding DNA: TGTGCCAGCAGCCAAGTCAATTGGGGACAGCCGAACACTGAAGCTTTCTTT. Translation: CASSQVNWGQPNTEAFF.

This chain connects TRBV28 to TRBJ2-5, with TRBD1 matching 12 bases. Trimming at V came to 5 bases and at J to 4 bases, leaving 8 bases not matched to a gene. The germline V gene has CDR1 MDHEN and CDR2 SYDVKM. CDR3 length: 16 residues. The CDR3 region is CASSTSGTGGTETQYF. The CDR3 nucleotides are TGTGCCAGCAGTACTTCCGGGACAGGGGGCACAGAGACCCAGTACTTC. Based on the CDR3 plus reference TRBV28 and TRBJ2-5, the full variable domain is DVKVTQSSRYLVKRTGEKVFLECVQDMDHENMFWYRQDPGLGLRLIYFSYDVKMKEKGDIPEGYSVSREKKERFSLILESASTNQTSMYLCASSTSGTGGTETQYFGPGTRLLVL.

V gene TRBV3-1 (or the pseudogene TRBV3-2) combines with J gene TRBJ2-5; unclear D gene. Germline CDR1 LGHDT, CDR2 YNNKEL (reference sequence). This CDR3 contains 12 residues. Trimming removed 4 bases at V and 5 bases at J, with 8 bases between. The CDR3 protein is CASSLLTETQYF. The DNA for the CDR3 is TGTGCCAGCAGCCTCCTAACGGAGACCCAGTACTTC.

V usage is TRBV2 and J usage is TRBJ2-2, with D possibly TRBD1 on 6 matching bases. The CDR3 is made up of 15 amino acids. Germline V gene lookup returns CDR1 SNHLY and CDR2 FYNNEI. Deletions cut 5 bases from V and 1 base from J, with 11 bases between. The CDR3: CASSSSTGNTGELFF. CDR3 nucleotides: TGTGCCAGCAGTTCCTCGACAGGGAACACCGGGGAGCTGTTTTTT.

This chain links TRBV11-3 with TRBJ2-2; TRBD2 matches at 9 bases. The CDR3 has 15 amino acids. Germline assignment: CDR1 SGHNT and CDR2 YENEEA. The trim removed 1 base at V and 9 bases at J, leaving 6 bases unmatched. The CDR3 is CASSLVERGDRELFF. The DNA of the CDR3 is TGTGCCAGCAGCTTAGTAGAGCGGGGGGACCGGGAGCTGTTTTTT. Full variable domain (missing parts from reference TRBV11-3 and TRBJ2-2): EAGVVQSPRYKIIEKKQPVAFWCNPISGHNTLYWYLQNLGQGPELLIRYENEEAVDDSQLPKDRFSAERLKGVDSTLKIQPAELGDSAVYLCASSLVERGDRELFFGEGSRLTVL.

J is TRBJ1-1 and V is TRBV4-1; tentatively, D is TRBD1 (6 bases). The CDR3 has 17 residues. V lost 4 bases to trimming and J lost 0 bases, with 18 bases between them. Germline V gene lookup returns CDR1 MGHRA and CDR2 YSYEKL. CDR3 protein: CASSRSGGSGVNTEAFF. The CDR3 DNA sequence: TGCGCCAGCAGCCGTTCGGGGGGCTCAGGGGTGAACACTGAAGCTTTCTTT.

This clone has just a few counts. J is TRBJ2-3 and V is TRBV7-9; perhaps TRBD2 as D (5 bases). V lost 5 bases, J lost 2 bases, and 11 bases lay in between. This CDR3 region has 14 residues. Germline CDR1 SEHNR, CDR2 FQNEAQ (reference sequence). The CDR3 DNA sequence: TGTGCCAGCAGCAAAACTAGAACCACAGATACGCAGTATTTT. Its protein is CASSKTRTTDTQYF.

V and J are TRBV7-3 and TRBJ2-7; 7 positions agree with TRBD2. The CDR3 runs 15 residues. The ends lost 1 base at V and 3 bases at J; junction bases unmatched: 6. Germline loops: CDR1 SGHTA, CDR2 FQGTGA. The CDR3 loop reads CASSLIRPSGYEQYF. In DNA, the CDR3 is TGTGCCAGCAGCTTAATTAGGCCTAGCGGCTACGAGCAGTACTTC.

This rearrangement joins TRBV19 to TRBJ1-1; TRBD1 agrees at 7 bases. J lost 5 bases, V lost 6 bases, and 6 bases had no gene match. Germline V lookup: CDR1 LNHDA, CDR2 SQIVND (reference sequence). The CDR3 spans 13 residues. CDR3 DNA: TGTGCCAGTAGCGACAGGGTCGGGACTGAAGCTTTCTTT. Its protein product is CASSDRVGTEAFF.

The V and J genes are TRBV5-1 and TRBJ2-3; 8 bases are a match to TRBD2. Germline CDR1 SGHRS, CDR2 YFSETQ. J was trimmed by 4 bases and V by 0 bases; bases with no gene match: 4. This CDR3 comprises 15 residues. The CDR3 DNA reads as TGCGCCAGCAGCTTGGACGGGAGGGCCCCAGATACGCAGTATTTT. Translation: CASSLDGRAPDTQYF.

The gene calls are TRBV5-1 and TRBJ2-7, with D perhaps matching TRBD2 (6 bases). V lost 0 bases and J 5 bases, leaving 15 bases between the germline ends. Per germline, CDR1 SGHRS and CDR2 YFSETQ. This CDR3 is 15 amino acids long. The DNA of the CDR3 is TGCGCCAGCAGCTTGGCCAAGGGAGGCCTCGACGAGCAGTACTTC. Protein: CASSLAKGGLDEQYF.